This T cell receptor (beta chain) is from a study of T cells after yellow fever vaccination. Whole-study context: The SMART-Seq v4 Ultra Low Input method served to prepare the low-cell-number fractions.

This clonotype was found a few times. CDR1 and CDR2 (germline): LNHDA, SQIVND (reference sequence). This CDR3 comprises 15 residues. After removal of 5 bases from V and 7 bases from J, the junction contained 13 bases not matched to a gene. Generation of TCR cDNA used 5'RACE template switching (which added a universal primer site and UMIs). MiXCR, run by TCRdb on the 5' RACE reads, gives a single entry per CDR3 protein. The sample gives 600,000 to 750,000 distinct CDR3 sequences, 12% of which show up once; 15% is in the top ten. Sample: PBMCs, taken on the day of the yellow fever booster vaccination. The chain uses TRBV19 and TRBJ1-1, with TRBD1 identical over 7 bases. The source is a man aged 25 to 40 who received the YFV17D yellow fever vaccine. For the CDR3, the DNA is TGTGCCAGTAGTGCCCGACAGGGTGCTGGACTTGAAGCTTTCTTT. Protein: CASSARQGAGLEAFF.